This T cell receptor (beta chain) was captured in a study of T cell clusters in autoimmune cytopenias. The CDR3 loop spans 12 amino acids. Germline V gene data show CDR1 as MNHNY and CDR2 as SVGAGI (reference sequence). Multiplex touch-down PCR amplified TRB using TRB-A and TRB-B pools in one tube. TCRdb reprocessed the multiplex PCR reads and keeps a single row for each CDR3 protein, giving no DNA. The sample totals around 6,600 distinct CDR3 sequences. TRB was amplified from roughly 250 ng of peripheral blood genomic DNA per sample. These data also formed part of another study, on T cell repertoires in aging, cancer and after chemotherapy.

The sample was peripheral blood. This TCR derives from a human donor in good health. V is TRBV6-6 and J is TRBJ2-1; TCRdb outputs TRBD1, but without DNA this stays unchecked. The CDR3 protein is CASTATGNEQFF.